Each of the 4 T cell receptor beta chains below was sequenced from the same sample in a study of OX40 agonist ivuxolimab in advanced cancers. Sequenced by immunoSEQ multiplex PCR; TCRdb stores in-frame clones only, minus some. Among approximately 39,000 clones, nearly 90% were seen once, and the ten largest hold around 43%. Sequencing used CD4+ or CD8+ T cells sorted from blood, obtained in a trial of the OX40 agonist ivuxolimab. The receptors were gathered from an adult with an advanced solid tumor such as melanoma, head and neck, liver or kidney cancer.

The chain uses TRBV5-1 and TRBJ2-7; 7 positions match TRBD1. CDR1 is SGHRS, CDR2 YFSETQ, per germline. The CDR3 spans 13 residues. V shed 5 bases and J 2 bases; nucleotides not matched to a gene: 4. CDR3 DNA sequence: TGCGCCAGCAGGGGGCAGGGGGCCTACGAGCAGTACTTC. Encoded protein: CASRGQGAYEQYF.

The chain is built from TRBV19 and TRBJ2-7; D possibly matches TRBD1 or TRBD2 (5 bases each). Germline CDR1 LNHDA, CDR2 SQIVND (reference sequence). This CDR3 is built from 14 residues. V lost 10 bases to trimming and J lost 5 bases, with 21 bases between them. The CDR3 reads CAIDGGGIVNEQYF. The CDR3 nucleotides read TGTGCCATAGACGGTGGGGGAATAGTAAACGAGCAGTACTTC.

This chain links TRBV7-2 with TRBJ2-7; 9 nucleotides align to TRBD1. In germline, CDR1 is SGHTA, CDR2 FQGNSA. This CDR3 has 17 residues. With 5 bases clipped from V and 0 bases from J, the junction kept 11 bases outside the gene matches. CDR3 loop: CASSQPDRGVHSYEQYF. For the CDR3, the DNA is TGTGCCAGCAGCCAGCCGGACAGGGGAGTGCACTCCTACGAGCAGTACTTC.

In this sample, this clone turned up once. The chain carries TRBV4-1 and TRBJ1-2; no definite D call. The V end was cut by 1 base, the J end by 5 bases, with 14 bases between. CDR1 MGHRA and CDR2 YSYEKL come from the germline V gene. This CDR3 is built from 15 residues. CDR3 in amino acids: CASSQGARLSYGYTF. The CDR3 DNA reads TGCGCCAGCAGCCAAGGTGCCAGACTCTCGTATGGCTACACCTTC.